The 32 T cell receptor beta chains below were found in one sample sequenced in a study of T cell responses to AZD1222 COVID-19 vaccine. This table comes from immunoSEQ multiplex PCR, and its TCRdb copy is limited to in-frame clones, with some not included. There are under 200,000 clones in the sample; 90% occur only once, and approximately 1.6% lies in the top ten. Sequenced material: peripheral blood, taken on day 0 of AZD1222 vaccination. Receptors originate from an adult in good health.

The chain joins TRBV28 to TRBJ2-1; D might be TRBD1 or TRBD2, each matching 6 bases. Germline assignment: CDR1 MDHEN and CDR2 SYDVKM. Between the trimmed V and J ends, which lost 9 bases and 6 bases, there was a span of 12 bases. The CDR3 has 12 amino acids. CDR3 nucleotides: TGTGCCAGTGGGGGGCGGTTCAATGAGCAGTTCTTC. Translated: CASGGRFNEQFF.

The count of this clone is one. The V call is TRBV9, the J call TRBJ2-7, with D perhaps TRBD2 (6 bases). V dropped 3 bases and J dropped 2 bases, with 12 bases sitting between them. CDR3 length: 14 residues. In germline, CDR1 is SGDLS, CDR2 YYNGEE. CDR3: CASSGDPGAYEQYF. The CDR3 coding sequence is TGTGCCAGCAGCGGAGACCCGGGGGCCTACGAGCAGTACTTC.

The DNA of the CDR3 is TGCGCCAGCAGCTTCGGACTCCGGCCGATCGAACCTAACACCGGGGAGCTGTTTTTT. Translation gives CASSFGLRPIEPNTGELFF. The chain joins TRBV5-1 to TRBJ2-2; TRBD2 might be the D (5 bases). Trimming cost V 2 bases and J 2 bases, with 22 bases left between them. CDR1 and CDR2 (germline): SGHRS, YFSETQ. There are 19 residues in the CDR3.

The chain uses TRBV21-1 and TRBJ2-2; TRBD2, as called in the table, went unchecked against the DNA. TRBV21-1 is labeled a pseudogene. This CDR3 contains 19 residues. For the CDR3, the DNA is TGTGCCAGCAGCAAAGTCGGGTTTAGCGGGGGGAAGAACACCGGGGAGCTGTTTTTT. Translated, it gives CASSKVGFSGGKNTGELFF.

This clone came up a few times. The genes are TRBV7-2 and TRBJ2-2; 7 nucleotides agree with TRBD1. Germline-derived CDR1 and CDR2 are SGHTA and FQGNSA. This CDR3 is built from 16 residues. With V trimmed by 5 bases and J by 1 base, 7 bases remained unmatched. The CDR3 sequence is CASSVHRGMNTGELFF. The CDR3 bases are TGTGCCAGCAGCGTTCACAGGGGAATGAACACCGGGGAGCTGTTTTTT.

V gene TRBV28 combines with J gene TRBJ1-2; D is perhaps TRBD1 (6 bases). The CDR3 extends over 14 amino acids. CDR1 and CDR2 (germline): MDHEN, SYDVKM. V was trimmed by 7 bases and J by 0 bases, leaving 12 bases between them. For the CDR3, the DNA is TGTGCCAGCACGTACGGACAGCCTAACTATGGCTACACCTTC. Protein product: CASTYGQPNYGYTF.

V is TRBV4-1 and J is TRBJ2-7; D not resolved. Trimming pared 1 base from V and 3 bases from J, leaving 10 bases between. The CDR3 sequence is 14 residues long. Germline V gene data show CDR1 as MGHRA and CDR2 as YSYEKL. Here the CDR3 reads CASSQGSLGYEQYF. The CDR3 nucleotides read TGCGCCAGCAGCCAAGGTAGTCTGGGCTACGAGCAGTACTTC.

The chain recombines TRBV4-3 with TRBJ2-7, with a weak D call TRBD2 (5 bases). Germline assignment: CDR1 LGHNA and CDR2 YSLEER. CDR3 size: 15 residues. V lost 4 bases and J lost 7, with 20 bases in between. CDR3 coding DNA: TGCGCCAGCAGCCTTGGGGTCGGGGATTTGAATGAGCAGTACTTC. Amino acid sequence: CASSLGVGDLNEQYF.

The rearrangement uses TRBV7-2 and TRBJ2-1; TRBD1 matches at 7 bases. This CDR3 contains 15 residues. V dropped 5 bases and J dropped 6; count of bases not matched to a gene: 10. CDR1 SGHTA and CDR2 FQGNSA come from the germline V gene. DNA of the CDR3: TGTGCCAGCAGCCTTACAGGGGTATATGGCAATGAGCAGTTCTTC. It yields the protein CASSLTGVYGNEQFF.

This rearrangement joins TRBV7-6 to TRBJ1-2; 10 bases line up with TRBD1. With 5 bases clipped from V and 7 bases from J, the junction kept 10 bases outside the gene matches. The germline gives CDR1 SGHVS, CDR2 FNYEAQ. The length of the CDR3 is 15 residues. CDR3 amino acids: CASSLGQGGMGGYTF. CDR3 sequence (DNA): TGTGCCAGCAGCCTCGGACAGGGGGGAATGGGTGGCTACACCTTC. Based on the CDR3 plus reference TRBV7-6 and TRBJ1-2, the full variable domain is GAGVSQSPRYKVTKRGQDVALRCDPISGHVSLYWYRQALGQGPEFLTYFNYEAQQDKSGLPNDRFSAERPEGSISTLTIQRTEQRDSAMYRCASSLGQGGMGGYTFGSGTRLTVV.

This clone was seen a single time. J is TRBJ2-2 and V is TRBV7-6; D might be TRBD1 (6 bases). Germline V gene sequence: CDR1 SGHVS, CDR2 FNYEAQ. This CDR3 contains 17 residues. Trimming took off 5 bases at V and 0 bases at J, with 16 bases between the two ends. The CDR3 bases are TGTGCCAGCAGCCCCCGGACCGGGACACCGAACACCGGGGAGCTGTTTTTT. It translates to CASSPRTGTPNTGELFF.

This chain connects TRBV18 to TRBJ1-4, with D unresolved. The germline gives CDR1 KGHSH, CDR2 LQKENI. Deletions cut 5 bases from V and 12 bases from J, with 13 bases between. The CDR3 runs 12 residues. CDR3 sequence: CASSTQTAELFF. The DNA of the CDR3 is TGTGCCAGCTCAACTCAGACGGCGGAACTGTTTTTT. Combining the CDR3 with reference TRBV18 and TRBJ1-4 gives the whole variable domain NAGVMQNPRHLVRRRGQEARLRCSPMKGHSHVYWYRQLPEEGLKFMVYLQKENIIDESGMPKERFSAEFPKEGPSILRIQQVVRGDSAAYFCASSTQTAELFFGSGTQLSVL.

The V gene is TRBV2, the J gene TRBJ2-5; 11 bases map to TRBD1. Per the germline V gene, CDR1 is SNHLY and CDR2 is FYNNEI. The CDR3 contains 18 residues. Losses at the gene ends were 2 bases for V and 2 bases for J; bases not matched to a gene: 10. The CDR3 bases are TGTGCCAGCAGTGAATGGGAGGTCGGGACAGGGGGACAAGAGACCCAGTACTTC. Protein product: CASSEWEVGTGGQETQYF.

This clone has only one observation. The CDR3 bases are TGTGCCAGCAGCCCGCGGGACAGCTACTACAATGAGCAGTTCTTC. Protein product: CASSPRDSYYNEQFF. This sequence joins TRBV7-3 and TRBJ2-1; a possible D gene is TRBD1 (7 bases). Trimming pared 5 bases from V and 3 bases from J, leaving 14 bases between. The germline V gene encodes CDR1 SGHTA and CDR2 FQGTGA. The CDR3 contains 15 residues.

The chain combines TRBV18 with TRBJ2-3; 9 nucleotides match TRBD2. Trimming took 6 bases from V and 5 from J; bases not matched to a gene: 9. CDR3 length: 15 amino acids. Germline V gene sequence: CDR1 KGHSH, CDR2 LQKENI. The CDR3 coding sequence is TGTGCCAGCTCCCCTACGGGACTAGCTGGAGATACGCAGTATTTT. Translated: CASSPTGLAGDTQYF.

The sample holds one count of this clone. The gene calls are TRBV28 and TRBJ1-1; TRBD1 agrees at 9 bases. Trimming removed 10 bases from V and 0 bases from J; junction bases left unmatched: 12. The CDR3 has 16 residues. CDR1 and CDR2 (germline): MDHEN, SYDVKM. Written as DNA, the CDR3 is TGTGCCACCTCGTATTGGACAGGGGCGATGAACACTGAAGCTTTCTTT. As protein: CATSYWTGAMNTEAFF.

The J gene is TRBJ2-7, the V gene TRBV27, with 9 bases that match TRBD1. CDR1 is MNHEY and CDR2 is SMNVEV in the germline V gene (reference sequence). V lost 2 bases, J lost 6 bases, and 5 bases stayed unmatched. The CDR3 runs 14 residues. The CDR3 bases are TGTGCCAGCAGTTTAACTGGGACAGGGAGCGAGCAGTACTTC. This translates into CASSLTGTGSEQYF.

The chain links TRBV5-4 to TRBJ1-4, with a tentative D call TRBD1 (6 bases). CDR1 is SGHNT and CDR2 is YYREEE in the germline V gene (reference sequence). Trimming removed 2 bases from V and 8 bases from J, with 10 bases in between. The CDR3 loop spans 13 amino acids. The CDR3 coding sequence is TGTGCCAGCAGCTTTGCAGGGGAAGAAAAACTGTTTTTT. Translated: CASSFAGEEKLFF.

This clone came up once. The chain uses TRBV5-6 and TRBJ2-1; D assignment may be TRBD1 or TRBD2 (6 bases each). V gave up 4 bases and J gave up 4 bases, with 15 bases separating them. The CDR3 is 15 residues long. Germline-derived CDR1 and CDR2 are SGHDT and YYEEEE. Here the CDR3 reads CASSLGGLVYNEQFF. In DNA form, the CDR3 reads TGTGCCAGCAGCCTCGGGGGCCTGGTGTACAATGAGCAGTTCTTC. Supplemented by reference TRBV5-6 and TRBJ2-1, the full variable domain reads DAGVTQSPTHLIKTRGQQVTLRCSPKSGHDTVSWYQQALGQGPQFIFQYYEEEERQRGNFPDRFSGHQFPNYSSELNVNALLLGDSALYLCASSLGGLVYNEQFFGPGTRLTVL.

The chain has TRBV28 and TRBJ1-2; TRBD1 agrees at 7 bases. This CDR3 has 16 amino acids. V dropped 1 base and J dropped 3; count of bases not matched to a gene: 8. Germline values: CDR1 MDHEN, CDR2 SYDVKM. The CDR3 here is CASSLSGTVGYYGYTF. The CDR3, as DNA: TGTGCCAGCAGTTTATCCGGGACAGTTGGGTACTATGGCTACACCTTC.

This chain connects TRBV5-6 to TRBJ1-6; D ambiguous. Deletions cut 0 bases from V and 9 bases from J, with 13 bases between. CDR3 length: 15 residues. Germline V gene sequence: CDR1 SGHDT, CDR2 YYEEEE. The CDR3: CASSLGPGEVSPLHF. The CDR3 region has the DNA TGTGCCAGCAGCTTGGGGCCCGGGGAGGTTTCACCCCTCCACTTT.

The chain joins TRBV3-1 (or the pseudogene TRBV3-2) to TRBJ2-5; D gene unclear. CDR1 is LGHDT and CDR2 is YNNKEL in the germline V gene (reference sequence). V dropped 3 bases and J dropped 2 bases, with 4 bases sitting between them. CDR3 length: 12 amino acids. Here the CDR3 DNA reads TGTGCCAGCAGCCAGGGGCAAGAGACCCAGTACTTC. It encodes CASSQGQETQYF.

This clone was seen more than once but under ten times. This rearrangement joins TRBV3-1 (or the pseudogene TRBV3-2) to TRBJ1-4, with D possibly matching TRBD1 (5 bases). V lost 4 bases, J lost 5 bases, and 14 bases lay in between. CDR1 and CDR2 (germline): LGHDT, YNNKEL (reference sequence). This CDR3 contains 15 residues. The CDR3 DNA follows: TGTGCCAGCAGCCGACCCGGGACCACGAATGAAAAACTGTTTTTT. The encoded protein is CASSRPGTTNEKLFF.

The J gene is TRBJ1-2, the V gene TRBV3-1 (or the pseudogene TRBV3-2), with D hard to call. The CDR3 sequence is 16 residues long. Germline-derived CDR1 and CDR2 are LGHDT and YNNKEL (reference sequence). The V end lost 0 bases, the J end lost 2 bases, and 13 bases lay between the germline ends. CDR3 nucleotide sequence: TGTGCCAGCAGCCAAGACCCGCTTGTCGGAAACTATGGCTACACCTTC. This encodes CASSQDPLVGNYGYTF.

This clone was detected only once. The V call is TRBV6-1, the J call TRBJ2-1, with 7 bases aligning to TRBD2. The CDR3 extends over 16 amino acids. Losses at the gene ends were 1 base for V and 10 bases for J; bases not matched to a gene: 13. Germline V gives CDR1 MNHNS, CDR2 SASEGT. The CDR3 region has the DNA TGTGCCAGCAGTGAAGGAGTAGGAAGCGGGGTAAGGGAGCAGTTCTTC. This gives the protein CASSEGVGSGVREQFF.

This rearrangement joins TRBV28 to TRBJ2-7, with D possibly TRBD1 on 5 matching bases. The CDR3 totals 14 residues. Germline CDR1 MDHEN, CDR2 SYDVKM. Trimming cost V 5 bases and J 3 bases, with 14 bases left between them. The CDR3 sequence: CASSPSDTFYEQYF. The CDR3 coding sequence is TGTGCCAGCAGTCCGTCGGACACATTCTACGAGCAGTACTTC.

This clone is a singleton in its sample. CDR3 loop: CASSLLQSYNEQFF. CDR3 nucleotide sequence: TGTGCCAGCAGTTTACTACAAAGCTACAATGAGCAGTTCTTC. J is TRBJ2-1 and V is TRBV27; D remains ambiguous. In germline, CDR1 is MNHEY, CDR2 SMNVEV (reference sequence). V was trimmed by 2 bases and J by 3 bases, leaving 8 bases between them. This CDR3 spans 14 amino acids.

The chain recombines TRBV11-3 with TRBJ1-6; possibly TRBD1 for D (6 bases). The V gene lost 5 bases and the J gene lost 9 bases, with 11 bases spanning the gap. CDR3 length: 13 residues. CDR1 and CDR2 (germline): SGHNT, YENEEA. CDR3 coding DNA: TGTGCCAGCAGCCCGGGGGCTGGTTCACCCCTCCACTTT. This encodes CASSPGAGSPLHF. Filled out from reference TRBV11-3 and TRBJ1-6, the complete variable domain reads EAGVVQSPRYKIIEKKQPVAFWCNPISGHNTLYWYLQNLGQGPELLIRYENEEAVDDSQLPKDRFSAERLKGVDSTLKIQPAELGDSAVYLCASSPGAGSPLHFGNGTRLTVT.

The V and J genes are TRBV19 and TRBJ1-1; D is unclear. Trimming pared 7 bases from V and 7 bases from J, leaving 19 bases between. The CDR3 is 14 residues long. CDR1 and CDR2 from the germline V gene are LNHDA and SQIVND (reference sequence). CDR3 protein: CASTKGRANLEAFF. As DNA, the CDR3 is TGTGCCAGTACCAAGGGAAGGGCCAACCTTGAAGCTTTCTTT. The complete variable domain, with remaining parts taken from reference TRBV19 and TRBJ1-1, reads DGGITQSPKYLFRKEGQNVTLSCEQNLNHDAMYWYRQDPGQGLRLIYYSQIVNDFQKGDIAEGYSVSREKKESFPLTVTSAQKNPTAFYLCASTKGRANLEAFFGQGTRLTVV.

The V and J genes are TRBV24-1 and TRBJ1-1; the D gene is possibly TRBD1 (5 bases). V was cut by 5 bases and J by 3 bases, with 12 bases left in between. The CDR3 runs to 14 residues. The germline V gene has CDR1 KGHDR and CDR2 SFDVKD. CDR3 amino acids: CATSGSGGDTEAFF. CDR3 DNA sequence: TGTGCCACCAGTGGCTCCGGGGGGGACACTGAAGCTTTCTTT.

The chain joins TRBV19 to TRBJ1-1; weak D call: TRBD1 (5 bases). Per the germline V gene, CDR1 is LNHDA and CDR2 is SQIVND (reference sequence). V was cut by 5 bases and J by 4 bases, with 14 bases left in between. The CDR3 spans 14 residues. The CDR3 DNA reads TGTGCCAGTAGTCCCTCCCCGGGGACCACTGAAGCTTTCTTT. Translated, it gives CASSPSPGTTEAFF.

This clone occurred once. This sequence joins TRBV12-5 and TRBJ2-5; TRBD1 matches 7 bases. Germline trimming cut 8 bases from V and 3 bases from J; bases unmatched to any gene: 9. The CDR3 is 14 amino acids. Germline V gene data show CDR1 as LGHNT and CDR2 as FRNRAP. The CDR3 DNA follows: TGTGCTAGTAGCCGGGACAGCCCCGAAGAGACCCAGTACTTC. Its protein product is CASSRDSPEETQYF. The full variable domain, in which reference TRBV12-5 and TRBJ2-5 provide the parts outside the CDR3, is DARVTQTPRHKVTEMGQEVTMRCQPILGHNTVFWYRQTMMQGLELLAYFRNRAPLDDSGMPKDRFSAEMPDATLATLKIQPSEPRDSAVYFCASSRDSPEETQYFGPGTRLLVL.